Below are 19 T cell receptor beta chains sequenced from a single sample in a study of T cell responses to AZD1222 COVID-19 vaccine. Clones were sequenced by immunoSEQ multiplex PCR, and TCRdb holds only the in-frame ones, with some missing. The sample lists over 65,000 clones; roughly nine tenths were seen once. The material was peripheral blood, obtained on day 0 of MenACWY control vaccination. The origin of the receptors is an adult in good health.

The gene calls are TRBV6-5 and TRBJ1-6; D is perhaps TRBD1 (6 bases). V shed 5 bases and J shed 7 bases, with 15 bases lying between them. The CDR3 is 15 residues long. CDR1 and CDR2 (germline): MNHEY, SVGAGI. The CDR3 region has the DNA TGTGCCAGCAGTCCGGACAGTGGGGCGAATTCACCCCTCCACTTT. Its translation: CASSPDSGANSPLHF.

This clone was seen only a few times. This CDR3 reads CASSLSNQPQHF. In DNA form, the CDR3 reads TGTGCCAGCAGCCTAAGCAATCAGCCCCAGCATTTT. The genes are TRBV7-9 and TRBJ1-5; D is undetermined. The ends were cut back, 5 bases at V and 1 base at J, with 3 bases in the middle. The CDR3 has 12 residues. Germline lookup yields CDR1 SEHNR and CDR2 FQNEAQ (reference sequence). The full variable domain, in which reference TRBV7-9 and TRBJ1-5 provide the parts outside the CDR3, is DTGVSQNPRHKITKRGQNVTFRCDPISEHNRLYWYRQTLGQGPEFLTYFQNEAQLEKSRLLSDRFSAERPKGSFSTLEIQRTEQGDSAMYLCASSLSNQPQHFGDGTRLSIL.

The chain carries TRBV28 and TRBJ1-4, with D unclear. V lost 7 bases and J 6 bases, leaving 18 bases between the germline ends. Germline V gene data show CDR1 as MDHEN and CDR2 as SYDVKM. The CDR3 sequence is 15 residues long. The chain's CDR3 is CASNGEPGLDEKLFF. CDR3 bases: TGTGCCAGCAACGGTGAACCCGGACTTGATGAAAAACTGTTTTTT. Based on the CDR3 plus reference TRBV28 and TRBJ1-4, the full variable domain is DVKVTQSSRYLVKRTGEKVFLECVQDMDHENMFWYRQDPGLGLRLIYFSYDVKMKEKGDIPEGYSVSREKKERFSLILESASTNQTSMYLCASNGEPGLDEKLFFGSGTQLSVL.

V and J are TRBV5-5 and TRBJ2-1; tentatively, D is TRBD2 (7 bases). The CDR3 is 19 amino acids. CDR1 and CDR2 from the germline V gene are SGHKS and YYEKEE (reference sequence). Trimming cost V 4 bases and J 7 bases, with 30 bases left between them. The CDR3 coding sequence is TGTGCCAGCAGCCCGGTAGGGGGGGCGGGAGCCCCGGGTCGGAATGAGCAGTTCTTC. Protein sequence: CASSPVGGAGAPGRNEQFF.

V is TRBV7-2 and J is TRBJ1-4, with D unclear. Trimming left V 3 bases short and J 2 bases short, with 7 bases between. CDR3 length equals 14 residues. The germline CDR1 and CDR2 sequences are SGHTA and FQGNSA. CDR3 coding DNA: TGTGCCAGCAGCTTCGGAGCCACTAATGAAAAACTGTTTTTT. Translating gives CASSFGATNEKLFF.

This clone was detected once. Other DNA variants within this sample encode the same CDR3. V is TRBV28 and J is TRBJ2-7; D unresolved. In germline, CDR1 is MDHEN, CDR2 SYDVKM. Trimming took off 4 bases at V and 1 base at J, with 14 bases between the two ends. The CDR3 length is 15 residues. The CDR3 protein is CASSSLSRVSYEQYF. The CDR3 DNA reads TGTGCCAGCAGTTCCCTTAGCCGGGTTTCCTACGAGCAGTACTTC.

This chain connects TRBV28 to TRBJ1-5, with D unresolved. V was cut by 8 bases and J by 5 bases, with 4 bases left in between. The CDR3 consists of 10 residues. The V gene's germline CDR1 is MDHEN and CDR2 SYDVKM. CDR3 in DNA: TGTGCCAGCCACGATCAGCCCCAGCATTTT. It translates to CASHDQPQHF.

CDR3 amino acids: CASSQLQTGARAFF. CDR3 sequence (DNA): TGTGCCAGCAGCCAACTTCAAACAGGGGCGCGGGCTTTCTTT. The chain links TRBV5-6 to TRBJ1-1; 7 nucleotides line up with TRBD1. CDR3 length equals 14 residues. Germline V gene lookup returns CDR1 SGHDT and CDR2 YYEEEE. With 4 bases clipped from V and 11 bases from J, the junction kept 14 bases outside the gene matches. The full variable domain, completed using reference TRBV5-6 and TRBJ1-1, is DAGVTQSPTHLIKTRGQQVTLRCSPKSGHDTVSWYQQALGQGPQFIFQYYEEEERQRGNFPDRFSGHQFPNYSSELNVNALLLGDSALYLCASSQLQTGARAFFGQGTRLTVV.

The chain joins TRBV12-3 or TRBV12-4 to TRBJ2-2, with 7 nucleotides matching TRBD2. The trim removed 6 bases at V and 11 bases at J, leaving 9 bases unmatched. The CDR3 totals 13 residues. The CDR3 spells CASRSGVAGELFF. In DNA, the CDR3 is TGTGCCAGCAGGAGCGGGGTCGCGGGCGAGCTGTTTTTT.

Only one count was recorded for this clone. V gene TRBV7-9 combines with J gene TRBJ2-7, with 8 bases lining up with TRBD2. Looked up from germline, CDR1 is SEHNR and CDR2 is FQNEAQ (reference sequence). The J segment lost 4 bases and the V segment lost 3 bases, leaving 5 bases of the junction unmatched. This CDR3 is 14 amino acids long. As DNA, the CDR3 is TGTGCCAGCAGCTTGTCTAGCGGGTTGTACGAGCAGTACTTC. Residues: CASSLSSGLYEQYF. Full variable domain (missing parts from reference TRBV7-9 and TRBJ2-7): DTGVSQNPRHKITKRGQNVTFRCDPISEHNRLYWYRQTLGQGPEFLTYFQNEAQLEKSRLLSDRFSAERPKGSFSTLEIQRTEQGDSAMYLCASSLSSGLYEQYFGPGTRLTVT.

The chain has TRBV28 and TRBJ2-7; tentative D call: TRBD1 (6 bases). Germline CDR1 MDHEN, CDR2 SYDVKM. CDR3 size: 15 residues. Between the trimmed V and J ends, which lost 6 bases and 9 bases, there was a span of 24 bases. CDR3 bases: TGTGCCAGCAGGGCGGACAGCTCCTTCCTACGTGGGCAGTACTTC. It specifies CASRADSSFLRGQYF.

This clone is a singleton in its sample. CDR3: CASKRTGAMNTEAFF. The CDR3 nucleotides read TGTGCCAGCAAACGGACAGGGGCAATGAACACTGAAGCTTTCTTT. The chain links TRBV2 to TRBJ1-1; 9 bases fit TRBD1. Trimming cost V 7 bases and J 0 bases; bases outside gene matches: 6. Germline V gene lookup returns CDR1 SNHLY and CDR2 FYNNEI. CDR3 length: 15 amino acids.

This clone was observed once. The chain recombines TRBV19 with TRBJ1-4; a possible D gene is TRBD1 (5 bases). The CDR3 is made up of 13 amino acids. Germline CDR1 LNHDA, CDR2 SQIVND (reference sequence). The germline V and J ends were trimmed by 6 bases and 5 bases, with 10 bases remaining between them. The CDR3 region is CASSGGKNEKLFF. The DNA of the CDR3 is TGTGCCAGTAGCGGGGGAAAGAATGAAAAACTGTTTTTT.

V usage is TRBV6-2 or TRBV6-3 and J usage is TRBJ1-5; TRBD1 matches at 7 bases. After removal of 5 bases from V and 0 bases from J, the junction contained 7 bases not matched to a gene. CDR3 length equals 16 residues. CDR1 and CDR2 from the germline V gene are MNHEY and SVGEGT. The CDR3 protein is CASSADRPNSNQPQHF. In nucleotides, the CDR3 is TGTGCCAGCAGTGCGGACAGGCCGAATAGCAATCAGCCCCAGCATTTT.

The chain's CDR3 is CASTGTGASPLHF. The CDR3 nucleotides are TGTGCCAGCACGGGGACAGGGGCTTCACCCCTCCACTTT. The V gene is TRBV2, the J gene TRBJ1-6; 10 bases are a match to TRBD1. This CDR3 has 13 residues. J lost 9 bases, V lost 7 bases, and 3 bases had no gene match. In germline, CDR1 is SNHLY, CDR2 FYNNEI.

The CDR3 here is CASSEGEKPQHF. The CDR3, as DNA: TGTGCCAGCAGCGAAGGGGAGAAGCCCCAGCATTTT. J is TRBJ1-5 and V is TRBV28, with D tentatively TRBD1 (5 bases). Trimming cost V 6 bases and J 8 bases, with 11 bases left between them. There are 12 residues in the CDR3. Looked up from germline, CDR1 is MDHEN and CDR2 is SYDVKM.

V is TRBV5-4 and J is TRBJ2-5; unclear D gene. The CDR3 totals 14 residues. Germline CDR1 and CDR2: SGHNT and YYREEE (reference sequence). V was shortened by 3 bases and J by 0 bases, with 9 bases between the two germline ends. The CDR3 here is CASSSEIYQETQYF. The DNA of the CDR3 is TGTGCCAGCAGCTCGGAAATATACCAAGAGACCCAGTACTTC.

This sequence joins TRBV19 and TRBJ1-2; weak D call: TRBD1 (5 bases). The V end was cut by 4 bases, the J end by 7 bases, with 7 bases between. Germline assignment: CDR1 LNHDA and CDR2 SQIVND (reference sequence). The CDR3 extends over 11 amino acids. The chain's CDR3 is CASSTQGGYTF. CDR3 coding DNA: TGTGCCAGTAGTACCCAGGGTGGCTACACCTTC.

The chain joins TRBV29-1 to TRBJ2-1, with D possibly called TRBD1 or TRBD2 (5 bases each). The ends were cut back, 4 bases at V and 7 bases at J, with 14 bases in the middle. This CDR3 has 13 residues. Germline lookup yields CDR1 SQVTM and CDR2 ANQGSEA. Here the CDR3 reads CSVALQGENEQFF. CDR3 nucleotide sequence: TGCAGCGTTGCCCTTCAGGGAGAGAATGAGCAGTTCTTC.